These 11 T cell receptor beta chains originate from one sample sequenced in a study of cytomegalovirus exposure and HLA in healthy donors. This PCR relied on a set of 60 Vbeta primers and 13 Jbeta primers. The assay was immunoSEQ multiplex PCR, and TCRdb's table has in-frame clones only and misses some. This sample carries about 90,000 clones, 70% to 75% of them seen once, and the ten largest clones take around 15%. Sequencing was carried out using PBMCs. The receptors were gathered from a woman between 18 and 30 years old in good health and CMV-seropositive.

The chain couples TRBV9 to TRBJ2-5, with 8 bases identical to TRBD1. V gave up 2 bases and J gave up 5 bases; unmatched junction bases: 11. CDR1 is SGDLS, CDR2 YYNGEE, per germline. The CDR3 length is 16 residues. DNA for the CDR3: TGTGCCAGCAGCGTCGGCGGTCGAGACAGGGGTGAGACCCAGTACTTC. This codes for CASSVGGRDRGETQYF.

The chain links TRBV7-3 to TRBJ2-1; perhaps TRBD2 as D (5 bases). Germline V gene sequence: CDR1 SGHTA, CDR2 FQGTGA. The CDR3 totals 13 residues. V was pared by 3 bases and J by 9 bases, with 12 bases between. For the CDR3, the DNA is TGTGCCAGCAGCTTTCAAGCGGAGGTTGAGCAGTTCTTC. It codes for CASSFQAEVEQFF.

This chain uses TRBV9 with TRBJ1-3, with TRBD1 matching 8 bases. V was clipped by 2 bases and J by 4 bases; unmatched bases: 8. The CDR3 has 16 amino acids. The V gene's germline CDR1 is SGDLS and CDR2 YYNGEE. The CDR3 DNA follows: TGTGCCAGCAGCGTGGGATCGGACAGGGCCGGAAACACCATATATTTT. Encoded protein: CASSVGSDRAGNTIYF.

The rearrangement uses TRBV2 and TRBJ1-5; 8 bases map to TRBD1. With 6 bases clipped from V and 2 bases from J, the junction kept 6 bases outside the gene matches. Germline V gene sequence: CDR1 SNHLY, CDR2 FYNNEI. The CDR3 has 15 residues. CDR3 protein: CASRPKTGGNQPQHF. The CDR3 DNA is TGTGCCAGCAGGCCAAAGACAGGGGGCAATCAGCCCCAGCATTTT. Full variable domain (outside the CDR3, taken from reference TRBV2 and TRBJ1-5): EPEVTQTPSHQVTQMGQEVILRCVPISNHLYFYWYRQILGQKVEFLVSFYNNEISEKSEIFDDQFSVERPDGSNFTLKIRSTKLEDSAMYFCASRPKTGGNQPQHFGDGTRLSIL.

The V call is TRBV28, the J call TRBJ2-7, with 7 bases aligning to TRBD1. The CDR3 consists of 12 residues. The germline CDR1 and CDR2 sequences are MDHEN and SYDVKM. V dropped 10 bases and J dropped 2; count of bases not matched to a gene: 5. CDR3 loop: CATTGTTYEQYF. CDR3 bases: TGTGCCACGACAGGGACGACCTACGAGCAGTACTTC.

The chain has TRBV27 and TRBJ2-7; a weak D match, TRBD2 (5 bases). In germline, CDR1 is MNHEY, CDR2 SMNVEV (reference sequence). The CDR3 spans 14 residues. Trimming stripped 3 bases from V and 2 bases from J, with 11 bases between. The CDR3 here is CASSFNGRTYEQYF. The CDR3 bases are TGTGCCAGCAGTTTCAATGGGAGAACCTACGAGCAGTACTTC.

V is TRBV19 and J is TRBJ1-5; D gene unclear. Trimming pared 7 bases from V and 4 bases from J, leaving 11 bases between. Germline values: CDR1 LNHDA, CDR2 SQIVND (reference sequence). The CDR3 consists of 13 residues. For the CDR3, the DNA is TGTGCCAGTATCGGGAGTAAAAATCAGCCCCAGCATTTT. This codes for CASIGSKNQPQHF. Using reference TRBV19 and TRBJ1-5 for the parts outside the CDR3, the full variable domain is DGGITQSPKYLFRKEGQNVTLSCEQNLNHDAMYWYRQDPGQGLRLIYYSQIVNDFQKGDIAEGYSVSREKKESFPLTVTSAQKNPTAFYLCASIGSKNQPQHFGDGTRLSIL.

The chain couples TRBV11-3 to TRBJ1-1; tentative D call: TRBD1 (6 bases). Germline CDR1 reads SGHNT; CDR2 reads YENEEA. The CDR3 sequence is 12 residues long. Deletions cut 5 bases from V and 6 bases from J, with 10 bases between. CDR3 sequence: CASSRGGAEAFF. DNA for the CDR3: TGTGCCAGCAGCCGGGGGGGCGCTGAAGCTTTCTTT.

J is TRBJ1-2 and V is TRBV10-3, with TRBD1 matching 10 bases. With 11 bases clipped from V and 8 bases from J, the junction kept 8 bases outside the gene matches. This CDR3 contains 12 residues. In germline, CDR1 is ENHRY, CDR2 SYGVKD. The DNA for the CDR3 is TGTGCCTCCGGGACAGGGGAGAGGGGCTACACCTTC. Protein sequence: CASGTGERGYTF.

The chain carries TRBV28 and TRBJ2-7, with a possible D match to TRBD1 (6 bases). The CDR3 totals 15 residues. V gave up 3 bases and J gave up 8 bases, with 20 bases separating them. Germline V gives CDR1 MDHEN, CDR2 SYDVKM. The CDR3 region is CASSFWGPQGWQQYF. CDR3 DNA: TGTGCCAGCAGTTTTTGGGGGCCCCAGGGTTGGCAGCAGTACTTC.

The chain combines TRBV7-2 with TRBJ1-5; D is perhaps TRBD1 (5 bases). CDR1 SGHTA and CDR2 FQGNSA come from the germline V gene. The CDR3 is 13 amino acids. The ends were cut back, 5 bases at V and 2 bases at J, with 7 bases in the middle. In nucleotides, the CDR3 is TGTGCCAGCAGCCGACAGCGCAATCAGCCCCAGCATTTT. This sequence encodes CASSRQRNQPQHF.